What follows are 7 T cell receptor beta chains derived from one specimen sequenced in a study of blood T cell repertoires in COVID-19 (dated by TCRdb to the early 2020s). Libraries were made using the immunoSEQ multiplex PCR assay. TCRdb obtained this table from immuneACCESS and retained in-frame rearrangements with V and J assigned. These tables miss some clones; where compared with another copy, unresolved V genes account for less than half of the shortfall, and the remainder is unexplained. Across this sample there are around 150,000 clones, with 85% to 95% seen only once. The ten biggest clones cover 2% of the sample. What was sequenced was peripheral blood. The origin of the receptors is a woman in her fifties or sixties with COVID-19, enrolled during active disease.

The chain combines TRBV19 with TRBJ1-5, with 7 positions matching TRBD1. Trimming at V came to 8 bases and at J to 8 bases, leaving 18 bases not matched to a gene. Germline V gene lookup returns CDR1 LNHDA and CDR2 SQIVND (reference sequence). The CDR3 covers 16 residues. The CDR3 nucleotides are TGTGCCAGTTCCCCCACAGGGGCGTCCTACATCAAGCCCCAGCATTTT. Protein sequence: CASSPTGASYIKPQHF.

The chain has TRBV9 and TRBJ2-1; the match to TRBD2 covers 15 bases. CDR1 is SGDLS, CDR2 YYNGEE, per germline. Trimming cost V 3 bases and J 7 bases; bases outside gene matches: 5. The CDR3 consists of 16 residues. The CDR3 DNA reads TGTGCCAGCAGCGCGGGACTAGCGGGGGGATATAATGAGCAGTTCTTC. Its protein product is CASSAGLAGGYNEQFF. Full variable domain (rest looked up from reference TRBV9 and TRBJ2-1): DSGVTQTPKHLITATGQRVTLRCSPRSGDLSVYWYQQSLDQGLQFLIQYYNGEERAKGNILERFSAQQFPDLHSELNLSSLELGDSALYFCASSAGLAGGYNEQFFGPGTRLTVL.

This chain joins TRBV5-6 and TRBJ1-6; 9 positions match TRBD1. The CDR3 contains 15 residues. J lost 5 bases, V lost 3 bases, and 3 bases had no gene match. Germline V gene sequence: CDR1 SGHDT, CDR2 YYEEEE. The DNA for the CDR3 is TGTGCCAGCAGCTCGGACAGGGGCAATAATTCACCCCTCCACTTT. It encodes CASSSDRGNNSPLHF.

The chain carries TRBV15 and TRBJ1-1, with 7 positions matching TRBD1. Germline loops: CDR1 LNHNV, CDR2 YYDKDF (reference sequence). J was trimmed by 0 bases and V by 2 bases; bases with no gene match: 9. The CDR3 loop spans 17 amino acids. CDR3 sequence reads: CATSRFPGQSMNTEAFF. CDR3 bases: TGTGCCACCAGCAGATTCCCGGGACAGAGTATGAACACTGAAGCTTTCTTT.

The chain has TRBV6-2 or TRBV6-3 and TRBJ1-5; 11 positions agree with TRBD1. Trimming cost V 1 base and J 5 bases; bases outside gene matches: 10. The CDR3 is made up of 18 amino acids. Looked up from germline, CDR1 is MNHEY and CDR2 is SVGEGT. The CDR3 is CASSYLMGQGEFYQPQHF. In nucleotides, the CDR3 is TGTGCCAGCAGTTACTTGATGGGACAGGGGGAATTCTATCAGCCCCAGCATTTT.

This clone was counted once. The gene calls are TRBV18 and TRBJ1-1; D is possibly TRBD1 (5 bases). The CDR3 covers 12 residues. Germline CDR1 and CDR2: KGHSH and LQKENI. The V gene lost 2 bases and the J gene lost 8 bases, with 9 bases spanning the gap. The CDR3 nucleotides are TGTGCCAGCTCACCAACCAGGGAAGAAGCTTTCTTT. It translates to CASSPTREEAFF.

The chain employs TRBV27 and TRBJ1-1; TRBD1 matches at 7 bases. This CDR3 comprises 14 residues. From germline, CDR1 is MNHEY and CDR2 SMNVEV (reference sequence). J lost 5 bases, V lost 5 bases, and 8 bases had no gene match. This CDR3 is CASSIDRVYTEAFF. CDR3 nucleotides: TGTGCCAGCAGTATTGACAGGGTGTATACTGAAGCTTTCTTT.